One and the same sample provided the 4 T cell receptor beta chains below, sequenced in a study of CD8 T cells in ankylosing spondylitis. Study results and caveats: Blood from ankylosing spondylitis patients appeared to carry a characteristic roughly 8-variant TCR beta motif.

The antigens for these receptors are not known. TCRdb re-derived calls from the 5' RACE reads in MiXCR, one entry per CDR3 protein. The table records approximately 550,000 distinct CDR3 sequences, roughly an eighth of them present only once. The sequencing sample was made of blood, either unsorted or a sorted T cell fraction (not recorded which). Every receptor here comes from a male donor with ankylosing spondylitis.

Ten or more counts support this clonotype. This chain uses TRBV27 with TRBJ1-1, with D possibly TRBD1 on 5 matching bases. The germline V and J ends were trimmed by 0 bases and 1 base, with 15 bases remaining between them. Germline CDR1 and CDR2: MNHEY and SMNVEV (reference sequence). The CDR3 is 17 amino acids. DNA of the CDR3: TGTGCCAGCAGTTTATCGGGGGGGGGGATGGGGAACACTGAAGCTTTCTTT. This sequence encodes CASSLSGGGMGNTEAFF.

This clonotype was seen more than once but under ten times. The CDR3 DNA reads TGCAGTGCTCCCGAGGGTTTAAGGACCGGGGAGCTGTTTTTT. As protein: CSAPEGLRTGELFF. V is TRBV20-1 and J is TRBJ2-2; maybe TRBD2 (5 bases). Germline values: CDR1 DFQATT, CDR2 SNEGSKA (reference sequence). There are 14 residues in the CDR3. V was trimmed by 5 bases and J by 5 bases, leaving 15 bases between them.

This clonotype was detected a few times. The genes are TRBV3-1 and TRBJ2-1; 9 bases match TRBD2. CDR1 LGHDT and CDR2 YNNKEL come from the germline V gene (reference sequence). Trimming at V came to 1 base and at J to 1 base, leaving 8 bases not matched to a gene. This CDR3 contains 18 residues. CDR3 in amino acids: CASSQAFTSGLSYNEQFF. CDR3 coding DNA: TGTGCCAGCAGCCAAGCGTTTACTAGCGGGCTTTCCTACAATGAGCAGTTCTTC.

There are a few counts of this clonotype. V gene TRBV25-1 combines with J gene TRBJ1-4; the match to TRBD1 covers 10 bases. CDR3 length: 14 amino acids. Losses at the gene ends were 1 base for V and 11 bases for J; bases not matched to a gene: 4. The germline CDR1 and CDR2 sequences are MGHDK and SYGVNS. The CDR3 DNA follows: TGTGCCAGCAGTGAATGGGGGACAGGGGACAAACTGTTTTTT. Protein: CASSEWGTGDKLFF. The whole variable domain, remainder taken from reference TRBV25-1 and TRBJ1-4, is EADIYQTPRYLVIGTGKKITLECSQTMGHDKMYWYQQDPGMELHLIHYSYGVNSTEKGDLSSESTVSRIRTEHFPLTLESARPSHTSQYLCASSEWGTGDKLFFGSGTQLSVL.